The 22 T cell receptor beta chains listed next were all sequenced from one sample in a study of blood T cell repertoires in COVID-19. The data were produced by immunoSEQ multiplex PCR, yet TCRdb's version contains in-frame clones alone and is incomplete. The sample shows hundreds of thousands of clones, approximately 88% of them seen only once. The specimen was PBMCs or T cells enriched from blood (not recorded which). All receptors come from a middle-aged woman with acute COVID-19.

This chain connects TRBV2 to TRBJ2-7; weak D call: TRBD1 (6 bases). CDR1 and CDR2 from the germline V gene are SNHLY and FYNNEI. V gave up 4 bases and J gave up 4 bases, with 14 bases separating them. This CDR3 region has 14 residues. The CDR3 protein is CASSVQQGTYEQYF. The CDR3 DNA reads TGTGCCAGCAGTGTCCAGCAGGGGACGTACGAGCAGTACTTC.

The rearrangement links TRBV2 to TRBJ1-1; D call uncertain. V shed 3 bases and J shed 6 bases, with 11 bases lying between them. Germline V gene sequence: CDR1 SNHLY, CDR2 FYNNEI. CDR3 length equals 13 residues. Here the CDR3 reads CASSEERGAEAFF. DNA for the CDR3: TGTGCCAGCAGTGAGGAGCGCGGTGCTGAAGCTTTCTTT.

The J gene is TRBJ2-5, the V gene TRBV7-2; 9 bases align to TRBD1. Trimming cost V 5 bases and J 5 bases; bases outside gene matches: 15. Germline lookup yields CDR1 SGHTA and CDR2 FQGNSA. This CDR3 is built from 17 residues. The CDR3 sequence is CASSPIGGQGLGETQYF. The DNA of the CDR3 is TGTGCCAGCAGCCCAATAGGGGGACAGGGCTTGGGGGAGACCCAGTACTTC.

This rearrangement joins TRBV28 to TRBJ1-5; 7 nucleotides align to TRBD1. The CDR3 consists of 15 residues. Germline V gene lookup returns CDR1 MDHEN and CDR2 SYDVKM. The V segment lost 6 bases and the J segment 3 bases; nucleotides outside the gene matches: 8. The CDR3 protein is CASSQGQVYNQPQHF. The DNA of the CDR3 is TGTGCCAGCAGCCAAGGACAGGTATACAATCAGCCCCAGCATTTT.

The chain links TRBV18 to TRBJ2-1, with 9 bases matching TRBD2. CDR1 and CDR2 from the germline V gene are KGHSH and LQKENI. The CDR3 consists of 16 residues. After removal of 3 bases from V and 2 bases from J, the junction contained 5 bases not matched to a gene. The CDR3, as DNA: TGTGCCAGCTCACCTAGACTAGCGGAGACCTACAATGAGCAGTTCTTC. Amino acids: CASSPRLAETYNEQFF.

The rearrangement links TRBV28 to TRBJ2-7; 7 positions match TRBD2. The CDR3 sequence is 15 residues long. V shed 10 bases, J shed 5 bases, and the junction held 17 bases outside the gene matches. Germline-derived CDR1 and CDR2 are MDHEN and SYDVKM. The chain's CDR3 is CATRAGGGTWNEQYF. In nucleotides, the CDR3 is TGTGCCACCCGGGCTGGGGGGGGAACTTGGAACGAGCAGTACTTC.

The rearrangement joins TRBV28 to TRBJ1-1, with D unresolved. CDR3 length equals 14 residues. With 2 bases removed from V and 1 base from J, the gap between germline ends came to 8 bases. Germline-derived CDR1 and CDR2 are MDHEN and SYDVKM. In DNA form, the CDR3 reads TGTGCCAGCAGTTTACGACTCCCGAACACTGAAGCTTTCTTT. This encodes CASSLRLPNTEAFF.

The V gene is TRBV7-9, the J gene TRBJ2-7; TRBD2 matches at 9 bases. Losses at the gene ends were 5 bases for V and 0 bases for J; bases not matched to a gene: 17. Germline CDR1 reads SEHNR; CDR2 reads FQNEAQ (reference sequence). The length of the CDR3 is 19 residues. The CDR3 loop is CASSALAGEAPWTSYEQYF. The CDR3 DNA reads as TGTGCCAGCAGCGCCTTAGCGGGAGAAGCCCCTTGGACCTCCTACGAGCAGTACTTC. The full variable domain, completed using reference TRBV7-9 and TRBJ2-7, is DTGVSQNPRHKITKRGQNVTFRCDPISEHNRLYWYRQTLGQGPEFLTYFQNEAQLEKSRLLSDRFSAERPKGSFSTLEIQRTEQGDSAMYLCASSALAGEAPWTSYEQYFGPGTRLTVT.

The chain is built from TRBV27 and TRBJ1-5, with D perhaps matching TRBD1 (5 bases). The CDR3 totals 16 residues. Trimming removed 2 bases at V and 2 bases at J, with 13 bases between. Germline CDR1 is MNHEY and CDR2 is SMNVEV (reference sequence). Here the CDR3 DNA reads TGTGCCAGCAGTTTACAGGGCCGGGGGGGCAATCAGCCCCAGCATTTT. It encodes CASSLQGRGGNQPQHF.

The chain joins TRBV2 to TRBJ1-1; no clear D. Germline values: CDR1 SNHLY, CDR2 FYNNEI. The ends were cut back, 10 bases at V and 6 bases at J, with 18 bases in the middle. CDR3 length: 13 residues. The CDR3 DNA reads TGTGCCACACACGTTGCGGGGTCACCTGAAGCTTTCTTT. It translates to CATHVAGSPEAFF.

The chain links TRBV24-1 to TRBJ2-5; 14 nucleotides align to TRBD2. The trim removed 4 bases at V and 4 bases at J, leaving 4 bases unmatched. This CDR3 has 16 residues. Germline CDR1 reads KGHDR; CDR2 reads SFDVKD. The CDR3 here is CATSDGTSGRGETQYF. CDR3 nucleotide sequence: TGTGCCACCAGTGACGGGACTAGCGGGAGAGGAGAGACCCAGTACTTC.

This rearrangement joins TRBV15 to TRBJ2-2, with 7 bases lining up with TRBD2. Trimming took 0 bases from V and 5 from J; bases not matched to a gene: 6. CDR1 LNHNV and CDR2 YYDKDF come from the germline V gene (reference sequence). There are 16 residues in the CDR3. DNA of the CDR3: TGTGCCACCAGCAGAGAGGGCGGGAGAGGGACCGGGGAGCTGTTTTTT. Translated: CATSREGGRGTGELFF.

The chain is built from TRBV6-2 or TRBV6-3 and TRBJ1-1, with D perhaps matching TRBD1 (6 bases). The CDR3 spans 15 residues. Germline V gene lookup returns CDR1 MNHEY and CDR2 SVGEGT. V was clipped by 2 bases and J by 5 bases, with 15 bases between them. CDR3 DNA sequence: TGTGCCAGCAGTTACAAGGAGGGGGGGCGAACTGAAGCTTTCTTT. Its protein product is CASSYKEGGRTEAFF.

The chain joins TRBV7-9 to TRBJ1-1; the D gene is possibly TRBD1 (5 bases). Trimming cost V 5 bases and J 4 bases, with 17 bases left between them. CDR3 size: 15 residues. Germline CDR1 is SEHNR and CDR2 is FQNEAQ (reference sequence). This CDR3 reads CASSLGVGGSTEAFF. The CDR3 DNA sequence: TGTGCCAGCAGCCTAGGTGTGGGGGGATCCACTGAAGCTTTCTTT.

The rearrangement uses TRBV5-6 and TRBJ1-2; TRBD1 matches 7 bases. Germline V gives CDR1 SGHDT, CDR2 YYEEEE. J was trimmed by 4 bases and V by 5 bases; bases with no gene match: 11. This CDR3 comprises 15 residues. The CDR3 reads CASRMGQSFFYGYTF. CDR3 DNA: TGTGCCAGCAGAATGGGACAGAGCTTTTTCTATGGCTACACCTTC.

The rearrangement uses TRBV6-5 and TRBJ1-1; 7 bases align to TRBD1. Trimming cost V 6 bases and J 11 bases; bases outside gene matches: 12. Germline assignment: CDR1 MNHEY and CDR2 SVGAGI. The CDR3 covers 13 residues. CDR3 sequence reads: CASRPPLQGKAFF. The CDR3 nucleotides are TGTGCCAGCAGACCCCCACTACAGGGGAAGGCTTTCTTT.

This CDR3 reads CASSINRDEAFF. The CDR3 coding sequence is TGTGCCAGCAGCATAAACAGGGATGAGGCTTTCTTT. The chain has TRBV7-9 and TRBJ1-1; a weak D match, TRBD1 (6 bases). V lost 5 bases and J 11 bases, leaving 15 bases between the germline ends. Germline CDR1 reads SEHNR; CDR2 reads FQNEAQ (reference sequence). The CDR3 extends over 12 amino acids.

The J gene is TRBJ1-1, the V gene TRBV5-1; maybe TRBD1 (6 bases). Germline V gives CDR1 SGHRS, CDR2 YFSETQ. There are 14 residues in the CDR3. Trimming pared 4 bases from V and 6 bases from J, leaving 16 bases between. The CDR3 nucleotides read TGCGCCAGCAGCCCCCAGCTGGGGGCCGCTGAAGCTTTCTTT. Residues: CASSPQLGAAEAFF.

The V gene is TRBV2, the J gene TRBJ2-3; tentatively, D is TRBD1 (6 bases). Trimming stripped 6 bases from V and 11 bases from J, with 24 bases between. The CDR3 is made up of 15 amino acids. CDR1 and CDR2 (germline): SNHLY, FYNNEI. CDR3 sequence: CASSDRRSDRIGQYF. CDR3 sequence (DNA): TGTGCCAGCAGCGACAGGCGGTCCGACCGCATAGGGCAGTATTTT.

As concerns this clone: The sample contains more than one DNA sequence encoding this CDR3. The chain has TRBV24-1 and TRBJ1-1, with 8 bases lining up with TRBD1. Trimming cost V 2 bases and J 1 base; bases outside gene matches: 2. CDR1 and CDR2 (germline): KGHDR, SFDVKD. The CDR3 spans 15 residues. The CDR3 nucleotides read TGTGCCACCAGTGATTCCGGGACAGGGAACACTGAAGCTTTCTTT. This translates into CATSDSGTGNTEAFF.

The CDR3 nucleotides read TGTGCTATCGCGAAAGAGGCCGCAATTATTTTAACCTATGGCTACACCTTC. Amino acid sequence: CAIAKEAAIILTYGYTF. The V and J genes are TRBV2 and TRBJ1-2; D gene uncertain. The CDR3 length is 17 residues. Looked up from germline, CDR1 is SNHLY and CDR2 is FYNNEI.

The CDR3 is CATSRDQGASTDTQYF. DNA for the CDR3: TGTGCCACCAGCAGAGATCAGGGGGCGAGCACAGATACGCAGTATTTT. The chain has TRBV15 and TRBJ2-3, with 8 nucleotides matching TRBD1. The CDR3 consists of 16 residues. Trimming took 0 bases from V and 0 from J; bases not matched to a gene: 2. The germline V gene has CDR1 LNHNV and CDR2 YYDKDF (reference sequence).